This TCR beta chain was profiled in a study of technical replicates of blood from several donors. Libraries were prepared by immunoSEQ multiplex PCR; TCRdb keeps only in-frame clonotypes and omits some of them. In the table there are about 72,000 clones, about 95% of which are singletons. This clone was seen a single time. The CDR3 covers 14 residues. Trimming shortened V by 5 bases and J by 3 bases, and 14 bases separated the two germline ends. CDR1 is MDHEN and CDR2 is SYDVKM in the germline V gene. This clonotype originated in a human donor in good health. This chain connects TRBV28 to TRBJ2-7; D is ambiguous. The sequenced material came from T cells isolated from PBMCs. The CDR3 bases are TGTGCCAGCAGTCCCCCTGTCCGAGACTACGAGCAGTACTTC. Protein sequence: CASSPPVRDYEQYF. Using reference TRBV28 and TRBJ2-7 for the parts outside the CDR3, the full variable domain is DVKVTQSSRYLVKRTGEKVFLECVQDMDHENMFWYRQDPGLGLRLIYFSYDVKMKEKGDIPEGYSVSREKKERFSLILESASTNQTSMYLCASSPPVRDYEQYFGPGTRLTVT.